Following are 10 T cell receptor beta chains from one sample sequenced in a study of T cell responses to AZD1222 COVID-19 vaccine. TCRdb's copy holds only in-frame clones and misses some; the assay was immunoSEQ multiplex PCR. This table holds approximately 210,000 clones, roughly 94% found once. The material sequenced was peripheral blood, taken 28 days after the second dose of the MenACWY control vaccine. These TCRs come from an adult who received the MenACWY meningococcal vaccine as a control.

This chain links TRBV19 with TRBJ2-7; 9 bases are a match to TRBD1. V lost 3 bases and J lost 5; bases outside the gene matches: 8. From germline, CDR1 is LNHDA and CDR2 SQIVND (reference sequence). This CDR3 contains 15 residues. The CDR3 loop reads CASSIRDRVSNEQYF. CDR3 nucleotides: TGTGCCAGTAGTATCCGGGACAGGGTTTCCAACGAGCAGTACTTC.

This chain uses TRBV6-1 with TRBJ2-7; 7 nucleotides line up with TRBD2. The germline V gene has CDR1 MNHNS and CDR2 SASEGT. The CDR3 runs to 13 residues. V lost 1 base and J lost 5; bases outside the gene matches: 2. This chain's CDR3 is CASSEVGLNEQYF. The CDR3 DNA sequence: TGTGCCAGCAGTGAAGTGGGACTAAACGAGCAGTACTTC.

The chain is built from TRBV19 and TRBJ2-7; 8 bases line up with TRBD1. The germline gives CDR1 LNHDA, CDR2 SQIVND (reference sequence). V dropped 5 bases and J dropped 4; count of bases not matched to a gene: 10. The CDR3 spans 15 residues. The CDR3 is CASSLAGTGNYEQYF. The CDR3 DNA reads as TGTGCCAGTAGTCTCGCCGGGACAGGAAATTACGAGCAGTACTTC.

The genes are TRBV5-5 and TRBJ2-3; tentative D call: TRBD2 (7 bases). The CDR3 has 15 residues. Germline V CDR1 and CDR2: SGHKS, YYEKEE (reference sequence). The V end lost 4 bases, the J end lost 7 bases, and 19 bases lay between the germline ends. CDR3 nucleotide sequence: TGTGCCAGCAGCCCCGTGGCCGGGGGGCGGAATACGCAGTATTTT. It translates to CASSPVAGGRNTQYF.

The gene calls are TRBV7-3 and TRBJ1-6; 7 bases align to TRBD1. The CDR3 is made up of 15 amino acids. Unmatched junction bases numbered 9, after V lost 5 bases and J lost 8 bases. The germline V gene has CDR1 SGHTA and CDR2 FQGTGA. DNA for the CDR3: TGTGCCAGCAGCCCTACTGGACAGGCTTATTCACCCCTCCACTTT. It translates to CASSPTGQAYSPLHF.

The chain is built from TRBV7-3 and TRBJ1-1; no firm D call. CDR3 size: 16 residues. The ends were cut back, 2 bases at V and 1 base at J, with 14 bases in the middle. CDR1 is SGHTA and CDR2 is FQGTGA in the germline V gene. The CDR3 DNA reads TGTGCCAGCAGCTTATCCGGTGGCGGAGGGAACACTGAAGCTTTCTTT. Its protein is CASSLSGGGGNTEAFF.

The CDR3 DNA sequence: TGTGCCATCAGTGAGTTACAGGGGGCGCGATACGAGCAGTACTTC. Protein product: CAISELQGARYEQYF. The V and J genes are TRBV10-3 and TRBJ2-7, with 9 bases identical to TRBD1. CDR1 and CDR2 (germline): ENHRY, SYGVKD. Trimming took 1 base from V and 4 from J; bases not matched to a gene: 5. The CDR3 runs 15 residues.

The genes are TRBV9 and TRBJ2-3, with 15 bases identical to TRBD2. There are 18 residues in the CDR3. The V and J ends lost 4 bases and 4 bases, in that order; junction bases with no gene match: 10. Germline V gene lookup returns CDR1 SGDLS and CDR2 YYNGEE. Written as DNA, the CDR3 is TGTGCCAGCAGCACCCACGGGACTAGCGGGGGGTACGCAGATACGCAGTATTTT. It specifies CASSTHGTSGGYADTQYF.

The rearrangement joins TRBV6-5 to TRBJ1-2; D might be TRBD1 (5 bases). CDR1 MNHEY and CDR2 SVGAGI come from the germline V gene. The V end was cut by 6 bases, the J end by 8 bases, with 10 bases between. This CDR3 is built from 11 residues. The DNA of the CDR3 is TGTGCCAGCAGCGGGGGGAAGGGCTACACCTTC. Translating it yields CASSGGKGYTF.

CDR3 DNA sequence: TGTGCCAGCAGTACGGCAGTCCGGCGAAGGGGAAACACCATATATTTT. Protein: CASSTAVRRRGNTIYF. The V gene is TRBV28, the J gene TRBJ1-3; D unclear. This CDR3 region has 16 residues. The V gene's germline CDR1 is MDHEN and CDR2 SYDVKM. Deletions cut 5 bases from V and 4 bases from J, with 18 bases between.